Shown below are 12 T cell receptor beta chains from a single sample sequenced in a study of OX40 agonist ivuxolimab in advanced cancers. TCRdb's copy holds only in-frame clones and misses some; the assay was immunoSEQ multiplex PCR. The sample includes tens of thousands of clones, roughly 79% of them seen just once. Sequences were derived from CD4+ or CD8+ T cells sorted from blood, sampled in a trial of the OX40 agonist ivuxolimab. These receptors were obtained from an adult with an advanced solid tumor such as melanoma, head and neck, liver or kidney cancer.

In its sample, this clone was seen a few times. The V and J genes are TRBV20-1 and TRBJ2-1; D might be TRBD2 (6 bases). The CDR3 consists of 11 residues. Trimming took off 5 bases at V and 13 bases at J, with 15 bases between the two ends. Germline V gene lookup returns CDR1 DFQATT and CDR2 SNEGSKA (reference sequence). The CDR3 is CSAAGGNFQFF. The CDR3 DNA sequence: TGCAGTGCTGCTGGCGGGAACTTCCAGTTCTTC.

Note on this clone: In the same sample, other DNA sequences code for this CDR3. Here the CDR3 DNA reads TGTGCCAGCAGCCCTGGGACAGGGAGGGGGGGTGGCATTACAGATACGCAGTATTTT. It specifies CASSPGTGRGGGITDTQYF. The V call is TRBV7-3, the J call TRBJ2-3; TRBD1 matches at 9 bases. Trimming at V came to 5 bases and at J to 3 bases, leaving 18 bases not matched to a gene. This CDR3 has 19 amino acids. Looked up from germline, CDR1 is SGHTA and CDR2 is FQGTGA.

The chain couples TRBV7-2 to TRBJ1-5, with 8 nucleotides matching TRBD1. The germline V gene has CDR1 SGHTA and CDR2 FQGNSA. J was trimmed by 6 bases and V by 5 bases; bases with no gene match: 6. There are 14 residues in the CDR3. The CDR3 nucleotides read TGTGCCAGCAGCCTAAACAGGGGGACTCAGCCCCAGCATTTT. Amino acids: CASSLNRGTQPQHF.

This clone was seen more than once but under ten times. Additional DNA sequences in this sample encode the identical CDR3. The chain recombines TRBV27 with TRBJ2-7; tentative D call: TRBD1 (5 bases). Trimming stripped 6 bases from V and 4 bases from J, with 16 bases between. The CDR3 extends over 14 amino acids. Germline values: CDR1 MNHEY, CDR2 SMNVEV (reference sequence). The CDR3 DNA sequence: TGTGCCAGCAGGTCGCCCGTGGGGCCTTACGAGCAGTACTTC. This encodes CASRSPVGPYEQYF.

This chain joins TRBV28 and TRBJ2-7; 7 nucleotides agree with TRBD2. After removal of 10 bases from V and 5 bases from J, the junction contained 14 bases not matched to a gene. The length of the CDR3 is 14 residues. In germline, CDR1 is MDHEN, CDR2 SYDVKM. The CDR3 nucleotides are TGTGCCACCTCGGGGGGACGGGTGGTGAACGAGCAGTACTTC. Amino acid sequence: CATSGGRVVNEQYF.

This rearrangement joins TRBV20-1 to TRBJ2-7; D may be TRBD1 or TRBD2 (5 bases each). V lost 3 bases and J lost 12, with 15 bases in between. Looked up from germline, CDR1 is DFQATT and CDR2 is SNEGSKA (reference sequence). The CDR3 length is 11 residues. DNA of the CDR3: TGCAGTGCTAGCCATATGGGGGTCCGGTACTTC. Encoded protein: CSASHMGVRYF.

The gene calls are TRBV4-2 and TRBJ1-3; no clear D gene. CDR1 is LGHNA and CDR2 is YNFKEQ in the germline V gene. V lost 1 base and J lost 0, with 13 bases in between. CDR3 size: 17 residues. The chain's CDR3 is CASSQGEGPVSGNTIYF. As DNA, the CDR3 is TGTGCCAGCAGCCAAGGTGAGGGTCCCGTCTCTGGAAACACCATATATTTT.

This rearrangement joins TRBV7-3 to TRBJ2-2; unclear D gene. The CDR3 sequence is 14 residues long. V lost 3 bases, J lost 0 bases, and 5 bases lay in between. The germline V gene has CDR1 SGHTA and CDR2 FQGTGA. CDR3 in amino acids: CASSFFANTGELFF. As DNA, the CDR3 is TGTGCCAGCAGCTTCTTTGCGAACACCGGGGAGCTGTTTTTT.

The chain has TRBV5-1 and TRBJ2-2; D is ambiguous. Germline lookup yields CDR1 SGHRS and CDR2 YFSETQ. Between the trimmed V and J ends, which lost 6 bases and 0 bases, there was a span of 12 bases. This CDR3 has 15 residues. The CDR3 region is CASTITRANTGELFF. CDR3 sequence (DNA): TGCGCCAGCACTATCACACGCGCGAACACCGGGGAGCTGTTTTTT.

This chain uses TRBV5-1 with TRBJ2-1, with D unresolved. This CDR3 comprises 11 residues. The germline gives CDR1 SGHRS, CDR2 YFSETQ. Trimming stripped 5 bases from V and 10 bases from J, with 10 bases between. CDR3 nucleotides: TGCGCCAGCAGGGCCGCTAGGGAGCAGTTCTTC. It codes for CASRAAREQFF.

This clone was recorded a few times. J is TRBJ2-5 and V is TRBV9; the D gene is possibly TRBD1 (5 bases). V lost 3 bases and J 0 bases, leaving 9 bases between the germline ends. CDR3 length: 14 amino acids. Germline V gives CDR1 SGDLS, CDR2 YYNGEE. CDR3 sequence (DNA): TGTGCCAGCAGCGCGCGGACATACCAAGAGACCCAGTACTTC. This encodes CASSARTYQETQYF. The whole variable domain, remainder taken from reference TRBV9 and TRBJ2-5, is DSGVTQTPKHLITATGQRVTLRCSPRSGDLSVYWYQQSLDQGLQFLIQYYNGEERAKGNILERFSAQQFPDLHSELNLSSLELGDSALYFCASSARTYQETQYFGPGTRLLVL.

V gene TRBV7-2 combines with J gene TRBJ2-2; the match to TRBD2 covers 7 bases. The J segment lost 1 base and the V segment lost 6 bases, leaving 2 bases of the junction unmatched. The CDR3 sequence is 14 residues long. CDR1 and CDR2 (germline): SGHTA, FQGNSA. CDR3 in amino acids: CASRRGGNTGELFF. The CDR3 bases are TGTGCCAGCAGACGCGGGGGGAACACCGGGGAGCTGTTTTTT. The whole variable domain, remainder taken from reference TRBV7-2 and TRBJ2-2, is GAGVSQSPSNKVTEKGKDVELRCDPISGHTALYWYRQSLGQGLEFLIYFQGNSAPDKSGLPSDRFSAERTGGSVSTLTIQRTQQEDSAVYLCASRRGGNTGELFFGEGSRLTVL.